This is a list of T cell receptor beta chains from one sample in a study of blood T cell dynamics during melanoma immunotherapy. Using immunoSEQ multiplex PCR, the repertoire was profiled, and TCRdb retains in-frame clones only, with some absent. The repertoire has approximately 9,700 clones, about 89% of them found once; the top ten carry around 6.8%. Sequencing used blood, obtained from a patient treated with checkpoint blockade. The origin of the receptors is a human donor with melanoma. The CDR3 runs from the conserved cysteine through the conserved F or W. The D gene is left open where the match is weak. For some rows the clone size is stated as once, few or many, or as a class when expanded; others skip it.

TGTGCCAGCAGCGTAGTTTCAGGGACAGGGGGCATCAATGAGCAGTTCTTC,CASSVVSGTGGINEQFF,NA,TRBJ2-1,TRBD1,TRBV9
TGTGCCAGCAGCCTGACAGCGGAAGAGACCCAGTACTTC,CASSLTAEETQYF,NA,TRBJ2-5,NA,TRBV7-3
TGTGCCAGCAGGAAGGGGCTAGCGGGGATGGCCCAGTACTTC,CASRKGLAGMAQYF,once,TRBJ2-5,TRBD2,TRBV28
TGTGCCAGCTCACAACGCCAGGGCGAGGAGACCCAGTACTTC,CASSQRQGEETQYF,NA,TRBJ2-5,NA,TRBV18
TGTGCCAGCTCACCACAATCGGCGGGACGCAGCTCCTACGAGCAGTACTTC,CASSPQSAGRSSYEQYF,NA,TRBJ2-7,NA,TRBV18
TGTGCCAGCTCTTCCGGGACAGGCCCCTACGAGCAGTACTTC,CASSSGTGPYEQYF,NA,TRBJ2-7,TRBD1,TRBV18
TGTGCCATCAGTGAGGGGAGCGGGAGCGCTTACGAGCAGTACTTC,CAISEGSGSAYEQYF,NA,TRBJ2-7,TRBD2,TRBV10-3
TGTGCCAGCAGATTTAGACAGGGCCAAGAGACCCAGTACTTC,CASRFRQGQETQYF,NA,TRBJ2-5,TRBD1,TRBV28
TGTGCCAGCAGTGTAGGGACAGGTCTCTACGAGCAGTACTTC,CASSVGTGLYEQYF,NA,TRBJ2-7,TRBD1,TRBV6-1
TGCAGTGCTAGACCCCAAACTGAAGCTTTCTTT,CSARPQTEAFF,NA,TRBJ1-1,NA,TRBV20-1
TGTGCCATCAGTGAGGATTTGACGGGTGTGTACTTC,CAISEDLTGVYF,NA,TRBJ2-7,NA,TRBV10-3
TGTGCCAGCAGTTACGGGACACAGGGGATGAACACTGAAGCTTTCTTT,CASSYGTQGMNTEAFF,NA,TRBJ1-1,TRBD1,TRBV6-5
TGTGCCAGCAGACCCGACAGGCCAGACACCGGGGAGCTGTTTTTT,CASRPDRPDTGELFF,few,TRBJ2-2,NA,TRBV5-6
TGTGCCAGTAGTACGGGTGGATCTGGGGCCAACGTCCTGACTTTC,CASSTGGSGANVLTF,NA,TRBJ2-6,NA,TRBV19
TGTGCCAGCAGCCCTAGAGAGTATTCCTACGAGCAGTACTTC,CASSPREYSYEQYF,NA,TRBJ2-7,NA,TRBV7-8
TGTGCCAGCACCTTAGATCGGACGGCTTTCATCTACGAGCAGTACTTC,CASTLDRTAFIYEQYF,NA,TRBJ2-7,NA,TRBV5-7
TGTGCCAGCAGTTTAATTGGGGCTGGCTATGGCTACACCTTC,CASSLIGAGYGYTF,NA,TRBJ1-2,NA,TRBV27
TGTGCCACCAGTGCCGGCGGGGGGGTAGTTGGCGAGCAGTACTTC,CATSAGGGVVGEQYF,NA,TRBJ2-7,TRBD2,TRBV2
TGTGCCAGCAGCTTGGAGGTAGGGGGGGCAGTCGACGAGCAGTACTTC,CASSLEVGGAVDEQYF,NA,TRBJ2-7,NA,TRBV5-6
TGCGCCAGCAGCCCGACCGGCACCGGGCGCGCCTATGGCTACACCTTC,CASSPTGTGRAYGYTF,NA,TRBJ1-2,NA,TRBV4-1
TGTGCCAGCAGCTTAGGGAAGCGGGGAAGCTCCTACAATGAGCAGTTCTTC,CASSLGKRGSSYNEQFF,NA,TRBJ2-1,TRBD2,TRBV11-3
TGTGCCAGCTCACCCCGGACAGGGGTTGCTAATGAAAAACTGTTTTTT,CASSPRTGVANEKLFF,once,TRBJ1-4,TRBD1,TRBV18
TGTGCCAGCGGCCAGTCTCTACTCCGGGGACCCGGGGAGCTGTTTTTT,CASGQSLLRGPGELFF,NA,TRBJ2-2,NA,TRBV28
TGTGCCAGCAATGCGGGAGAGCATAGGGAGCAGTTCTTC,CASNAGEHREQFF,once,TRBJ2-1,TRBD2,TRBV6-6
TGTGCCAGCAGTTCTCAGAACAGGGCGAACACTGAAGCTTTCTTT,CASSSQNRANTEAFF,NA,TRBJ1-1,NA,TRBV27
TGTGCCAGCAGTGAGGGGAACTTTAATGAAAAACTGTTTTTT,CASSEGNFNEKLFF,NA,TRBJ1-4,NA,TRBV6-1
TGTGCCAGCAGTTTAAGGGGACTTGGCAATGAGCAGTTCTTC,CASSLRGLGNEQFF,NA,TRBJ2-1,NA,TRBV27
TGTGCCAGCAGCTCCCCCCAGGGGAGGAGCACCGGGGGGCTGTTTTTT,CASSSPQGRSTGGLFF,NA,TRBJ2-2,NA,TRBV11-2
TGTGCCAGCAGCGTAGTCCCTGCCTACGAGCAGTACTTC,CASSVVPAYEQYF,NA,TRBJ2-7,NA,TRBV9
TGTGCCAGCAGATCTAGCGGGAGCGCCGAGCAGTACTTC,CASRSSGSAEQYF,once,TRBJ2-7,TRBD2,TRBV7-9
TGTGCCAGCAGCCAACGGGACAGGGAAGCCTACGAGCAGTACTTC,CASSQRDREAYEQYF,NA,TRBJ2-7,TRBD1,TRBV13
TGTGCCAGCAGCTTGCGGCTAGCGGGAGATTTAGATACGCAGTATTTT,CASSLRLAGDLDTQYF,NA,TRBJ2-3,TRBD2,TRBV5-4
TGCAGCGTTGAAGGGATGCAGGGGCAAGGCTACACCTTC,CSVEGMQGQGYTF,NA,TRBJ1-2,NA,TRBV29-1
TGTGCCAGCAGCACCGGGACTAGCGGGAGTTCGGATGAGCAGTTCTTC,CASSTGTSGSSDEQFF,NA,TRBJ2-1,TRBD2,TRBV5-4
TGTGCCAGTAGTCCGGGTGGTCCAGCCCTCTCTGGAAACACCATATATTTT,CASSPGGPALSGNTIYF,NA,TRBJ1-3,NA,TRBV19
TGTGCCAGCAGCTTAGCGGGGGGCGGAGCGGCCTCCTACAATGAGCAGTTCTTC,CASSLAGGGAASYNEQFF,NA,TRBJ2-1,NA,TRBV7-2
TGTGCCAGCAGTTCCCCCGGGACAGCCAGCTCTGGGGCCAACGTCCTGACTTTC,CASSSPGTASSGANVLTF,few,TRBJ2-6,TRBD1,TRBV28
TGTGCCAGCGCTCGGGACAGCACTGGAAACACCATATATTTT,CASARDSTGNTIYF,NA,TRBJ1-3,TRBD1,TRBV7-2
TGTGCCAGCAGCGGAGGGGATCGCACAGATACGCAGTATTTT,CASSGGDRTDTQYF,NA,TRBJ2-3,NA,TRBV6-1
TGTGCCAGCTCAGACTCATTATACAATGAGCAGTTCTTC,CASSDSLYNEQFF,once,TRBJ2-1,NA,TRBV18
TGCAGCGCCCTGGATCGAGAGACCCAGTACTTC,CSALDRETQYF,NA,TRBJ2-5,NA,TRBV29-1
TGTGCCAGCAGCTCAGCTGGGGGGGATTCCAAAAACATTCAGTACTTC,CASSSAGGDSKNIQYF,NA,TRBJ2-4,TRBD2,TRBV28
TGTGCTAGCAGCTTAGCGTCGGGCAATGAGCAGTTCTTC,CASSLASGNEQFF,NA,TRBJ2-1,NA,TRBV7-7
TGTGCCAGCAGCCCTTCGCCCGACTCTGAAGCTTTCTTT,CASSPSPDSEAFF,NA,TRBJ1-1,NA,TRBV9